The T cell receptor beta chain under discussion was sequenced for a study of control samples from healthy donors and cancer patients (dated by TCRdb to the early 2020s). CDR3 length: 15 amino acids, cysteine to phenylalanine. Only the CDR3 portion is preserved as DNA: 45 bases, with reading frame beginning at the first base. The CDR1 and CDR2 encoded by the germline V gene are SGHVS and FNYEAQ. V and J lose 5 bases and 1 base, and a span of 12 bases separates them. On this clone itself: Its recognized antigen is unknown. Base qualities are not provided; no much larger clone lies one nucleotide away.

Receptors were amplified or captured by the immunoSEQ multiplex PCR assay. Held by TCRdb, this immuneACCESS table contains in-frame sequences only and omits some clones. Under half of the omission traces to an unresolved V gene where checked; the cause of the rest is unknown. The sample includes around 80,000 clones, with around 92% observed a single time. Under 20% of the sample rests with the top ten. The sequencing sample was made of blood. This chain is built from TRBV7-6 and TRBJ1-3; TRBD1 is a weak D gene call, 6 bases matching. The receptor's source is a man aged 50 or older in good health. The CDR3 is CASSADSVSGNTIYF. The bases are TGTGCCAGCAGCGCGGACAGTGTGTCTGGAAACACCATATATTTT.